These T cell receptor beta chains were read from a single sample in a study of Ad26.COV2.S vaccination and SARS-CoV-2 variants. Produced via immunoSEQ multiplex PCR; TCRdb's table is partial and in-frame only. Of 350,000 to 500,000 clones detected, nearly 90% appear once; the ten largest clones hold around 2.6%. The source material was peripheral blood, sampled in a trial of Ad26.COV2.S vaccine versus placebo. All receptors come from a person aged 18 to 65 who received the Ad26.COV2.S COVID-19 vaccine or a placebo. CDR3s include the opening cysteine and the closing phenylalanine or tryptophan.

V	length	J	CDR3
TRBV11-2	15	TRBJ2-2	CASSLRGGPTGELFF
TRBV4-1	13	TRBJ2-3	CASSPLRTDTQYF
TRBV2	16	TRBJ2-1	CASSERVAGGRREQFF
TRBV6-5	16	TRBJ1-4	CASSYSGGGTNEKLFF
TRBV5-4	14	TRBJ1-1	CASSLGGRDTEAFF
TRBV4-1	18	TRBJ1-4	CASSQASWTAATNEKLFF
TRBV29-1	11	TRBJ2-5	CSEKYQETQYF
TRBV28	13	TRBJ1-1	CASSSPENTEAFF
TRBV15	14	TRBJ1-2	CATSRAPQGISYTF
TRBV7-2	14	TRBJ1-1	CASSLLTAYTEAFF
TRBV9	13	TRBJ1-1	CASQRDLNTEAFF
TRBV7-3	16	TRBJ2-7	CASSPMGGSEFDEQYF
TRBV4-1	15	TRBJ1-2	CASSSPGTGSSGYTF
TRBV7-2	17	TRBJ2-2	CASSSTPAQRGTGELFF
TRBV7-8	14	TRBJ1-1	CASSLGGVNTEAFF
TRBV28	14	TRBJ1-4	CASRPSGLREKLFF
TRBV19	14	TRBJ1-5	CASNDPGRNQPQHF
TRBV27	15	TRBJ2-7	CASSLGTGASGEQYF
TRBV7-9	14	TRBJ1-6	CASSRDRDNSPLHF
TRBV2	14	TRBJ1-2	CASKPTPPGNGYTF